This T cell receptor beta chain derives from a study of memory CD4+ T cells and cytomegalovirus serostatus. Overall study context: Donors were healthy Belgian adults, under 10 CMV seropositive and approximately 25 seronegative. Regarding the study as a whole: Each of 65 to 75 CMV-associated TCRbeta sequences occurred in one to five individuals.

CDR1 is MNHEY, CDR2 SMNVEV, per germline (reference sequence). V lost 8 bases and J lost 2; bases outside the gene matches: 11. The CDR3 is 15 amino acids. Single viable CD3+CD4+CD8-CD45RO+ cells were sorted as the memory CD4+ T cells. Donors' CMV status reflects serum IgG against pp150, pp28, p38, p52. The authors' processing: Out-of-frame sequences were removed, leaving a few million distinct TCRbeta sequences. Clones were sequenced by immunoSEQ multiplex PCR, and TCRdb holds only the in-frame ones, with some missing. Clone size and V and J calls were adopted from that table, with D and trimming inferred from the DNA. The repertoire holds roughly 84,000 clones, with approximately 80% as singletons. In the case of this clone: What it binds is unknown.

Sequenced input: memory CD4+ T cells from blood. V and J are TRBV27 and TRBJ1-2; the match to TRBD1 covers 7 bases. The clonotype comes from an adult in good health and CMV-seronegative. Written as DNA, the CDR3 is TGTGCCAGCTCAAGAAGGGACAGCGGGAACTATGGCTACACCTTC. Protein product: CASSRRDSGNYGYTF.